The rows below give T cell receptor beta chains drawn from one sample of a study of cytomegalovirus exposure and HLA in healthy donors. Clones were sequenced by immunoSEQ multiplex PCR, and TCRdb holds only the in-frame ones, with some missing. The sample yields about 200,000 clones, of which the top ten take up roughly 0.74%. Sequencing was done on a sample of PBMCs. These receptors all come from a boy between 10 and 17 years old in good health and CMV-seronegative. Both conserved end residues are part of each CDR3. The D gene is left open where the match is weak.

>TRBD1|TRBV6-5|TRBJ2-5
CASRQGRETQYF
TGTGCCAGCCGACAGGGGAGAGAGACCCAGTACTTC
>-|TRBV5-1|TRBJ2-2
CASSFKNTGELFF
TGCGCCAGCAGCTTCAAGAACACCGGGGAGCTGTTTTTT
>TRBD2|TRBV5-4|TRBJ2-7
CASSLTVSGGSYEQYF
TGTGCCAGCAGCTTGACAGTGAGCGGGGGTTCCTACGAGCAGTACTTC
>-|TRBV6-9|TRBJ2-5
CASRPLAQETQYF
TGTGCCAGCAGGCCTCTAGCGCAAGAGACCCAGTACTTC
>-|TRBV10-3|TRBJ1-1
CAIMPGQLSTEAFF
TGTGCCATCATGCCTGGACAGCTCAGCACTGAAGCTTTCTTT
>-|TRBV9|TRBJ1-1
CASSVSPVNTEAFF
TGTGCCAGCAGCGTTTCTCCCGTGAACACTGAAGCTTTCTTT
>-|TRBV7-8|TRBJ1-2
CASSLEGEHYGYTF
TGTGCCAGCAGCTTAGAGGGAGAACACTATGGCTACACCTTC
>-|TRBV19|TRBJ1-5
CASSMARGQPQHF
TGTGCCAGTAGTATGGCCCGGGGTCAGCCCCAGCATTTT
>TRBD2|TRBV4-2|TRBJ2-1
CASSPTSGGGNEQFF
TGTGCCAGCAGCCCGACTAGCGGGGGAGGTAATGAGCAGTTCTTC
>-|TRBV19|TRBJ1-5
CASSTQGRANQPQHF
TGTGCCAGTAGTACCCAGGGGAGGGCCAATCAGCCCCAGCATTTT
>TRBD1|TRBV11-2|TRBJ2-7
CASSQTGGTGQYEQYF
TGTGCCAGCAGCCAAACAGGGGGGACAGGGCAATACGAGCAGTACTTC
>-|TRBV19|TRBJ2-2
CASSTQGPGELFF
TGTGCCAGTAGTACACAGGGACCCGGGGAGCTGTTTTTT
>-|TRBV7-2|TRBJ1-5
CASSPRTGTEGNQPQHF
TGTGCCAGCAGCCCACGGACGGGAACAGAGGGCAATCAGCCCCAGCATTTT
>-|TRBV7-9|TRBJ1-2
CASSLRGVYGYTF
TGTGCCAGCAGCTTACGGGGGGTCTATGGCTACACCTTC
>-|TRBV9|TRBJ2-1
CASSGGTSRSSYNEQFF
TGTGCCAGCAGCGGAGGCACAAGTAGGAGCTCCTACAATGAGCAGTTCTTC
>-|TRBV10-2|TRBJ1-6
CASSVQGNNSPLHF
TGCGCCAGCAGTGTTCAGGGTAATAATTCACCCCTCCACTTT
>TRBD2|TRBV7-3|TRBJ2-3
CASRPGLGTDTQYF
TGTGCCAGCCGCCCCGGACTAGGTACAGATACGCAGTATTTT
>TRBD1|TRBV6-1|TRBJ2-7
CASSEGGQGKSEQYF
TGTGCCAGCAGTGAAGGGGGACAGGGTAAGTCCGAGCAGTACTTC
>TRBD2|TRBV11-3|TRBJ2-1
CASSLIVGGGPSSYNEQFF
TGTGCCAGCAGCTTAATCGTTGGCGGGGGGCCTAGCTCCTACAATGAGCAGTTCTTC
>-|TRBV28|TRBJ1-5
CASSPRELRTQHF
TGTGCCAGCAGTCCCCGGGAGCTTCGGACCCAGCATTTT
>TRBD1|TRBV5-1|TRBJ1-2
CASSLTAGGNYGYTF
TGCGCCAGCAGCTTGACGGCAGGGGGTAACTATGGCTACACCTTC
>TRBD2|TRBV30|TRBJ2-7
CAWDNSGVGTYEQYF
TGTGCCTGGGACAATAGCGGGGTTGGGACCTACGAGCAGTACTTC
>-|TRBV11-3|TRBJ2-3
CASRGTTDTQYF
TGTGCCAGCCGGGGGACCACAGATACGCAGTATTTT
>TRBD2|TRBV28|TRBJ2-5
CASSTPWTSGAELQDF
TGTGCCAGCAGTACACCGTGGACTAGCGGGGCGGAGCTCCAGGACTTC
>TRBD1|TRBV7-6|TRBJ1-2
CASSLDGVGWDNRGGYTF
TGTGCCAGCAGCTTAGATGGAGTCGGGTGGGATAACAGGGGCGGCTACACCTTC
>-|TRBV5-3|TRBJ2-7
CARSPDRECYEQYF
TGTGCCAGAAGCCCTGACAGAGAATGCTACGAGCAGTACTTC
>TRBD1|TRBV4-3|TRBJ2-3
CASSRDRVTDTQYF
TGCGCCAGCAGCCGGGACAGGGTCACAGATACGCAGTATTTT
>-|TRBV10-3|TRBJ2-3
CAISDVQGTDTQYF
TGTGCCATCAGTGATGTTCAGGGCACAGATACGCAGTATTTT
>TRBD1|TRBV18|TRBJ2-5
CASSPRTGAQETQYF
TGTGCCAGCTCACCACGTACAGGGGCCCAAGAGACCCAGTACTTC
>TRBD1|TRBV4-1|TRBJ2-7
CASSQDRGISYEQYF
TGCGCCAGCAGCCAAGACAGGGGGATCTCGTACGAGCAGTACTTC
>TRBD1|TRBV28|TRBJ2-7
CASRGQGVFYEQYF
TGTGCCAGCAGGGGACAGGGTGTCTTTTACGAGCAGTACTTC
>TRBD1|TRBV29-1|TRBJ2-7
CSVLHGDRGPEEQYF
TGCAGCGTCCTACACGGGGACAGGGGACCTGAAGAGCAGTACTTC
>-|TRBV28|TRBJ2-2
CASSFGGAGELFF
TGTGCCAGCAGTTTTGGCGGGGCCGGGGAGCTGTTTTTT
>-|TRBV5-5|TRBJ1-5
CASSLARAGESNQPQHF
TGTGCCAGCAGCTTGGCTCGGGCAGGGGAAAGCAATCAGCCCCAGCATTTT
>-|TRBV7-3|TRBJ1-6
CASSRTGPTYNSPLHF
TGTGCCAGCAGCCGAACAGGGCCCACCTATAATTCACCCCTCCACTTT
>TRBD1|TRBV18|TRBJ2-5
CASSPGTGGTETQYF
TGTGCCAGCTCACCCGGGACAGGGGGCACAGAGACCCAGTACTTC
>-|TRBV6-5|TRBJ1-6
CASSYSGRGEDSPLHF
TGTGCCAGCAGTTACTCAGGGCGGGGAGAGGATTCACCCCTCCACTTT
>-|TRBV19|TRBJ2-7
CASSHDGRGSYYEQYF
TGTGCCAGTAGCCACGACGGACGGGGATCTTACTACGAGCAGTACTTC
>TRBD1|TRBV7-2|TRBJ1-2
CASSLDRGRGYTF
TGTGCCAGCAGCCTGGACAGGGGGCGCGGCTACACCTTC
>TRBD2|TRBV28|TRBJ2-2
CASSAGGASPRELFF
TGTGCCAGCAGCGCCGGGGGGGCGTCCCCCCGGGAGCTGTTTTTT
>TRBD1|TRBV30|TRBJ1-6
CAWRIRGQGVVGSYNSPLHF
TGTGCCTGGAGAATACGGGGACAGGGGGTAGTCGGCTCCTATAATTCACCCCTCCACTTT
>TRBD2|TRBV5-1|TRBJ2-5
CASSLVPSGGPGETQYF
TGCGCCAGCAGCTTGGTTCCTAGCGGGGGGCCGGGAGAGACCCAGTACTTC
>TRBD2|TRBV7-3|TRBJ2-3
CASSTGLAGTDTQYF
TGTGCCAGCAGTACCGGACTAGCGGGTACAGATACGCAGTATTTT
>TRBD2|TRBV27|TRBJ2-7
CASTLRVTSGGVATYEQYF
TGTGCCAGCACCTTGAGGGTGACTAGCGGGGGGGTAGCTACCTACGAGCAGTACTTC
>-|TRBV11-2|TRBJ2-7
CASSEGNPLYEQYF
TGTGCCAGCAGCGAGGGCAATCCACTCTACGAGCAGTACTTC
>-|TRBV6-1|TRBJ2-7
CASSAPVSYEQYF
TGTGCCAGCAGCGCCCCGGTATCCTACGAGCAGTACTTC
>TRBD1|TRBV19|TRBJ1-2
CASTPLIDREAGYTF
TGTGCCAGTACCCCTCTCATTGACAGGGAGGCTGGCTACACCTTC